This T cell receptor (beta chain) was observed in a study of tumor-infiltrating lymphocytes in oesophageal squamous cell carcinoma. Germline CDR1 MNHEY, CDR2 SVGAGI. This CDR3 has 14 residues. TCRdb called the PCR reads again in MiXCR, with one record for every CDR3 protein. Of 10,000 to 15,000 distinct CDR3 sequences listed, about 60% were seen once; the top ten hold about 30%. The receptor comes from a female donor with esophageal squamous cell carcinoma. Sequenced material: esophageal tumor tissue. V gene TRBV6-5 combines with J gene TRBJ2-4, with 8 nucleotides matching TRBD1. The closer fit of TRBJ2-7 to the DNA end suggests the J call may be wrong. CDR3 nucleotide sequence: TGTGCCAGCAGTTACTCGAACAGGGGGGACGAGCAGTACTTC. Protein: CASSYSNRGDEQYF.